This TCR beta chain was sequenced for a study of blood T cell repertoires in COVID-19. Profiling relied on immunoSEQ multiplex PCR, and the TCRdb table lists in-frame clones only, not all of them. The sample lists 12,000 to 15,000 clones; roughly 88% were seen once. Germline assignment: CDR1 LNHNV and CDR2 YYDKDF (reference sequence). This CDR3 has 14 amino acids. V was pared by 0 bases and J by 2 bases, with 7 bases between. The sequence was collected from a human donor in a cohort sampled during active COVID-19. Material: peripheral blood. The gene calls are TRBV15 and TRBJ1-1, with D unresolved. The CDR3 DNA is TGTGCCACCAGCAGAGAGGCCAGTAACACTGAAGCTTTCTTT. It encodes CATSREASNTEAFF. The variable domain in full, completed from reference TRBV15 and TRBJ1-1, reads DAMVIQNPRYQVTQFGKPVTLSCSQTLNHNVMYWYQQKSSQAPKLLFHYYDKDFNNEADTPDNFQSRRPNTSFCFLDIRSPGLGDTAMYLCATSREASNTEAFFGQGTRLTVV.